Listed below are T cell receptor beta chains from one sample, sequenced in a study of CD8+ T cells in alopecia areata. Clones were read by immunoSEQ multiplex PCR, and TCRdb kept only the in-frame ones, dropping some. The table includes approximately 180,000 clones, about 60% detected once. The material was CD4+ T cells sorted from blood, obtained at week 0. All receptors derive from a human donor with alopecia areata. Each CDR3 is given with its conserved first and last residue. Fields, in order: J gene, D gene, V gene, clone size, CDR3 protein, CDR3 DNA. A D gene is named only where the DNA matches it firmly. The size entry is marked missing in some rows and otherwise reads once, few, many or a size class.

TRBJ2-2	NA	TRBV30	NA	CAEERLGNTGELFF	TGTGCCGAGGAGAGACTGGGGAACACCGGGGAGCTGTTTTTT
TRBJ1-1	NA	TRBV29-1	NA	CRGGAGTEAFF	TGCAGAGGGGGGGCGGGCACTGAAGCTTTCTTT
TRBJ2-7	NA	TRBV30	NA	CAWSVGAWDSYEQYF	TGTGCCTGGAGTGTTGGGGCGTGGGATTCCTACGAGCAGTACTTC
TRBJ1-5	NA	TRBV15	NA	CATSRDNRVSQPQHF	TGTGCCACCAGCAGAGATAACAGGGTGAGTCAGCCCCAGCATTTT
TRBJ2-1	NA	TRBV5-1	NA	CASSLGAGLLGEQFF	TGCGCCAGCAGCTTGGGGGCGGGGTTACTTGGTGAGCAGTTCTTC
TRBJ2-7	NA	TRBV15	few	CATSREPGAQYEQYF	TGTGCCACCAGCAGAGAGCCAGGGGCCCAATACGAGCAGTACTTC
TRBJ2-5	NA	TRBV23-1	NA	CASSENTQYF	TGCGCCAGCAGTGAAAATACCCAGTACTTC
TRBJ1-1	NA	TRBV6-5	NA	CASSSDGFMNTEAFF	TGTGCCAGCAGTTCCGACGGGTTCATGAACACTGAAGCTTTCTTT
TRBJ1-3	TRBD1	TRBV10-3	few	CAISDSGTGGNTIYF	TGTGCCATCAGTGACTCCGGGACAGGAGGAAACACCATATATTTT
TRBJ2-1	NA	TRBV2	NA	CASSPFREQFF	TGTGCCAGCAGCCCCTTCCGTGAGCAGTTCTTC
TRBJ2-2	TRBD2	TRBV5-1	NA	CASSPGTSGNTGELFF	TGCGCCAGCAGCCCTGGGACTAGCGGCAACACCGGGGAGCTGTTTTTT
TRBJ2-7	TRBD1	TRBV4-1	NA	CASSQPGQGSYEQYF	TGCGCCAGCAGCCAACCGGGACAGGGAAGCTACGAGCAGTACTTC
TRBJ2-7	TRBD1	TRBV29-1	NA	CSVSNRGHEQYF	TGCAGCGTTTCCAACAGGGGCCACGAGCAGTACTTC
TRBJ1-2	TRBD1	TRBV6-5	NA	CATKRDRDGYTF	TGTGCCACAAAACGGGACAGGGATGGCTACACCTTC
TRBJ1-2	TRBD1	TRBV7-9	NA	CASSRDRVNYGYTF	TGTGCCAGCAGCCGGGACAGGGTGAACTATGGCTACACCTTC
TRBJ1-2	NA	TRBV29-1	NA	CSVGDLGGYTF	TGCAGCGTTGGGGACCTCGGCGGCTACACCTTC
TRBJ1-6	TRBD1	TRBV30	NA	CAWSQLKGGWSPLHF	TGTGCCTGGAGTCAGTTAAAAGGGGGCTGGTCACCCCTCCACTTT
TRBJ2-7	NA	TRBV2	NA	CASSGQFAWEQYF	TGTGCCAGCAGCGGACAGTTCGCCTGGGAGCAGTACTTC
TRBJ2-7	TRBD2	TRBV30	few	CAWKYAGGSSYEQYF	TGTGCCTGGAAATATGCGGGGGGGAGCTCCTACGAGCAGTACTTC
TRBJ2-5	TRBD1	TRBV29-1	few	CSVDRTGVETQYF	TGCAGCGTTGATCGGACAGGGGTAGAGACCCAGTACTTC
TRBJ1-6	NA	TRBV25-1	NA	CASSVGQNNSPLHF	TGTGCCAGCAGTGTAGGACAGAATAATTCACCCCTCCACTTT